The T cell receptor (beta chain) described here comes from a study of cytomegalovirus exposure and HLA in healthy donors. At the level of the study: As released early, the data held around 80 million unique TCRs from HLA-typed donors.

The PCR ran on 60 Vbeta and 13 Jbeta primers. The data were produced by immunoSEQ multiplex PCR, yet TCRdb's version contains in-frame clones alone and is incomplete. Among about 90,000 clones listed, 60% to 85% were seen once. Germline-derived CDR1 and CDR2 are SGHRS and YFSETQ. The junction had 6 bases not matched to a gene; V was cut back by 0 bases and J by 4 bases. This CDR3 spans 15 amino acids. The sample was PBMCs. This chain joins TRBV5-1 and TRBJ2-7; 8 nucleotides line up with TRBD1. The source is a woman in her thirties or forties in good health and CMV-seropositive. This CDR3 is CASSLAGGVVYEQYF. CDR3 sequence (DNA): TGCGCCAGCAGCTTGGCAGGGGGCGTAGTTTACGAGCAGTACTTC.